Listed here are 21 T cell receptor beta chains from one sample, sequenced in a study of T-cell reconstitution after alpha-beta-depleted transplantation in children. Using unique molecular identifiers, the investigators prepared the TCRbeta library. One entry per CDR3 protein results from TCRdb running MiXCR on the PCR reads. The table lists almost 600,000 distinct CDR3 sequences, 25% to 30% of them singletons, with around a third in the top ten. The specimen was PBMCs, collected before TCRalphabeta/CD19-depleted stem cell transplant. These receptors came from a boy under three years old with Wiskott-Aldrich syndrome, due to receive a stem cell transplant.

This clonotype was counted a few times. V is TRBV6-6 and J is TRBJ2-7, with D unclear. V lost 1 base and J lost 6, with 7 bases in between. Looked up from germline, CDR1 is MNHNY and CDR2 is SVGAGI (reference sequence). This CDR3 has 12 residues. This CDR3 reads CASSYLVGEQYF. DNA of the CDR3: TGTGCCAGCAGTTACTTGGTCGGCGAGCAGTACTTC.

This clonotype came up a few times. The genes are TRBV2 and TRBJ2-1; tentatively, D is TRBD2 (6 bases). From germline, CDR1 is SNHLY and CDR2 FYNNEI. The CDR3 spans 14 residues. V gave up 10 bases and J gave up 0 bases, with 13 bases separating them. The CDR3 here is CATKTRSSYNEQFF. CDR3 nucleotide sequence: TGTGCCACCAAGACTAGGAGCTCCTACAATGAGCAGTTCTTC. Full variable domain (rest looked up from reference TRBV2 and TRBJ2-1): EPEVTQTPSHQVTQMGQEVILRCVPISNHLYFYWYRQILGQKVEFLVSFYNNEISEKSEIFDDQFSVERPDGSNFTLKIRSTKLEDSAMYFCATKTRSSYNEQFFGPGTRLTVL.

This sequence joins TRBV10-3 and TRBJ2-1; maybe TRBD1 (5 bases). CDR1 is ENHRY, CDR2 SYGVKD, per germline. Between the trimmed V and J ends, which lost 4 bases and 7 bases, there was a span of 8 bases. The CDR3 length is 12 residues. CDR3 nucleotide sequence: TGTGCCATCAGTGGTGGGGCGAATGAGCAGTTCTTC. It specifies CAISGGANEQFF.

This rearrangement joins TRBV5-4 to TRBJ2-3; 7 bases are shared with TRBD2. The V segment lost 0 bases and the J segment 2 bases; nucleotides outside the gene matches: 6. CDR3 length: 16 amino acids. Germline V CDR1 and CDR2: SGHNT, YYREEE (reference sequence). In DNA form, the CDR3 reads TGTGCCAGCAGCTTGGATACTAGCGTGAACACAGATACGCAGTATTTT. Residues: CASSLDTSVNTDTQYF.

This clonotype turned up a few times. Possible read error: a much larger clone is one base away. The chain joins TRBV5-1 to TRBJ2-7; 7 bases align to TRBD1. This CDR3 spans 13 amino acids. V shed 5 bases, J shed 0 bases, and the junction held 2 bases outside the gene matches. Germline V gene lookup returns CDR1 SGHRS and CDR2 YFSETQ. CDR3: CASRRDSSYEQYF. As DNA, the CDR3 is TGCGCCAGCAGACGGGACAGCTCCTACGAGCAGTACTTC.

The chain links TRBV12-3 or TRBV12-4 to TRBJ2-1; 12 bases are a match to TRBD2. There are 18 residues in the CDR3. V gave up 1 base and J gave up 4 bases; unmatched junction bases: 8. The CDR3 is CASSLVLAGGPGYNEQFF. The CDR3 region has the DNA TGTGCCAGCAGTTTAGTCCTAGCGGGAGGGCCGGGTTACAATGAGCAGTTCTTC.

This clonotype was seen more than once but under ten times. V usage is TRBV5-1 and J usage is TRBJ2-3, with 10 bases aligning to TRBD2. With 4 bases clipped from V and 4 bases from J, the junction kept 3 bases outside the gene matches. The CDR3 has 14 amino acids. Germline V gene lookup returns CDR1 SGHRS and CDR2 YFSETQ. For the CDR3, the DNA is TGCGCCAGCAGCACTAGCGGGATGGCAGATACGCAGTATTTT. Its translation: CASSTSGMADTQYF.

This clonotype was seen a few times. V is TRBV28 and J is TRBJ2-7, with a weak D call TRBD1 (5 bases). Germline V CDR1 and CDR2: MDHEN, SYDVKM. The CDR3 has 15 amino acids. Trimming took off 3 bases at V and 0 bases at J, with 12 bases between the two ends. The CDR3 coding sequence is TGTGCCAGCAGTTTGGCAGGGCACACCTCCTACGAGCAGTACTTC. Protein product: CASSLAGHTSYEQYF.

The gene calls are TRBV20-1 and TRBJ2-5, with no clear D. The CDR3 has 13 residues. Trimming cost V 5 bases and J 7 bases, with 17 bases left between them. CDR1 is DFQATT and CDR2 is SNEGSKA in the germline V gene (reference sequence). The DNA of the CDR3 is TGCAGTGCTCACTTGAATATGGTTGGGACCCAGTACTTC. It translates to CSAHLNMVGTQYF.

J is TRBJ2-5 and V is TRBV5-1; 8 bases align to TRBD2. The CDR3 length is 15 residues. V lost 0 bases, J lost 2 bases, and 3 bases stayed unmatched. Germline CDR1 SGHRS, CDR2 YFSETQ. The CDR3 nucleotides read TGCGCCAGCAGCTTGGGGGCTAGCGGGCAAGAGACCCAGTACTTC. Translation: CASSLGASGQETQYF.

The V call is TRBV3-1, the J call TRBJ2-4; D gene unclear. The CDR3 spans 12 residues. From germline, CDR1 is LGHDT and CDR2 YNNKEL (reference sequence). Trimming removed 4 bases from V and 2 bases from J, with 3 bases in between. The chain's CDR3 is CASSPTKNIQYF. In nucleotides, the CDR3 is TGTGCCAGCAGCCCCACCAAAAACATTCAGTACTTC.

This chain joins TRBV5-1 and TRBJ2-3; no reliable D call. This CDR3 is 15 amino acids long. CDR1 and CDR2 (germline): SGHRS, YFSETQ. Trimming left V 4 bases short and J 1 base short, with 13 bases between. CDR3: CASSPALGGTDTQYF. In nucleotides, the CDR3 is TGCGCCAGCAGCCCCGCCTTGGGTGGCACAGATACGCAGTATTTT.

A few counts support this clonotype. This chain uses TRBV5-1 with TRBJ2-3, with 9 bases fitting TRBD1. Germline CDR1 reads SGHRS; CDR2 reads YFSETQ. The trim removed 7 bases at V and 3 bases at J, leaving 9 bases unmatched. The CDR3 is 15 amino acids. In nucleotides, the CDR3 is TGCGCCAGCGGTCCACAGGGGGCAACGACAGATACGCAGTATTTT. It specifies CASGPQGATTDTQYF.

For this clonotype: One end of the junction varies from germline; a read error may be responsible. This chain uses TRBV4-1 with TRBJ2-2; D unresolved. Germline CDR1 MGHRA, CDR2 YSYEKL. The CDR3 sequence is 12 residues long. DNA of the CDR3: TGTGCCAGAAGCTTGGAAGTCGGGGAGCTGTTTTTT. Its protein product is CARSLEVGELFF.

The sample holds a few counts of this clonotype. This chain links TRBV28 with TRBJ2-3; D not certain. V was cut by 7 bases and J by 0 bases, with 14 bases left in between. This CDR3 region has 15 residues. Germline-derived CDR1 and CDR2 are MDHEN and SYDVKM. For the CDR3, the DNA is TGTGCCAGCACGATCCTTTCCTCTAGCACAGATACGCAGTATTTT. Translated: CASTILSSSTDTQYF.

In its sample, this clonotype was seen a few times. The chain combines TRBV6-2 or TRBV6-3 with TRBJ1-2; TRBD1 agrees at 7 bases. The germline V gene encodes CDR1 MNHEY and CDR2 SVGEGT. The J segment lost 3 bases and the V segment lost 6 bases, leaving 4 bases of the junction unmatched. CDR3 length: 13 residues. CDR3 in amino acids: CASRTGTDYGYTF. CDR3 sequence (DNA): TGTGCCAGCAGAACCGGGACAGACTATGGCTACACCTTC.

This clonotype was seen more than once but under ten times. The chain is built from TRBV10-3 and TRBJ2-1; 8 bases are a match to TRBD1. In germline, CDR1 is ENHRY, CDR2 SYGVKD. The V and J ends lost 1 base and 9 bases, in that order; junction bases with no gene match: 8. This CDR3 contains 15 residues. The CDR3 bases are TGTGCCATCAGTGAGTTAGGACAGGGCATGTGTGAGCAGTTCTTC. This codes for CAISELGQGMCEQFF.

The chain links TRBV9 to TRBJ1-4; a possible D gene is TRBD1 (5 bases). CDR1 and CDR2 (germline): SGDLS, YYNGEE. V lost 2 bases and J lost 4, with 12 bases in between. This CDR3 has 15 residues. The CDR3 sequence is CASSVLDSFNEKLFF. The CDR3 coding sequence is TGTGCCAGCAGCGTTCTAGACAGCTTTAATGAAAAACTGTTTTTT.

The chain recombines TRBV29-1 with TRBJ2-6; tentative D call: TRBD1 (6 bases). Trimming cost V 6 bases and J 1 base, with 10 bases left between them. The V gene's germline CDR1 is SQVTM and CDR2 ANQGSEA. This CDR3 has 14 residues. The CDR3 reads CSVKRGSGANVLTF. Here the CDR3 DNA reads TGCAGCGTCAAAAGGGGGTCTGGGGCCAACGTCCTGACTTTC.

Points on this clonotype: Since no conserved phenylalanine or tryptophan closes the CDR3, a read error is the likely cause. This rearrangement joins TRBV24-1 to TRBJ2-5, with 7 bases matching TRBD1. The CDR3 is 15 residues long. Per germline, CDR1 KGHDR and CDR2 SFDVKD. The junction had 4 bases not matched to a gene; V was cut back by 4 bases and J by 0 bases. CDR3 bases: TGTGCCACCAGTGACCCCAGGGGGAACCAAGAGACCCAGTACTAC. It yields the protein CATSDPRGNQETQYY.

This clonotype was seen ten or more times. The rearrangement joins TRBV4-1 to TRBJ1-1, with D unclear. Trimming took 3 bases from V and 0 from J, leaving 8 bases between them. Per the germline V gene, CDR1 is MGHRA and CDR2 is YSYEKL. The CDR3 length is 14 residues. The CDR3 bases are TGCGCCAGCAGCCACGAGGGAATGAACACTGAAGCTTTCTTT. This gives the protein CASSHEGMNTEAFF.